This T cell receptor beta chain was captured by sequencing in a study of response to subunit inactivated influenza vaccine. Broader study findings: T cells newly recruited by each seasonal influenza vaccination are few, the authors suggested.

Concerning this clonotype itself: Antigen specificity is unknown.

One entry per CDR3 protein results from TCRdb running MiXCR on the RT-PCR reads. The sample has some 480,000 distinct CDR3 sequences; 9.5% to 13% are singletons. The germline V gene encodes CDR1 SGHTA and CDR2 FQGTGA. The CDR3 length is 16 residues. The V and J ends lost 8 bases and 3 bases respectively, with 22 bases between them. Source: PBMCs from blood, taken roughly 48 days after vaccination. This TCR was recovered from a man aged 50-59 years who received an inactivated influenza vaccine. V gene TRBV7-3 combines with J gene TRBJ1-1; TRBD1 might be the D (5 bases). The chain's CDR3 is CASAKSKGHGDTEAFF. Written as DNA, the CDR3 is TGTGCCAGCGCCAAAAGTAAGGGGCATGGGGACACTGAAGCTTTCTTT.